The 29 T cell receptor beta chains presented below share a single source sample, sequenced in a study of cytomegalovirus exposure and HLA in healthy donors. Primers: 60 Vbeta forward and 13 Jbeta reverse. This table comes from immunoSEQ multiplex PCR, and its TCRdb copy is limited to in-frame clones, with some not included. Among around 180,000 clones listed, more than 75% were seen once. The sequenced sample was PBMCs. These receptors were taken from a girl under two years old in good health and CMV-seronegative.

The chain combines TRBV5-1 with TRBJ2-4, with D tentatively TRBD2 (6 bases). Per germline, CDR1 SGHRS and CDR2 YFSETQ. The CDR3 consists of 16 residues. Deletions cut 3 bases from V and 3 bases from J, with 16 bases between. CDR3 region: CASSSGGLARKNIQYF. The CDR3 DNA reads as TGCGCCAGCAGCTCCGGGGGACTCGCCCGCAAAAACATTCAGTACTTC. Complete variable domain (other parts from reference TRBV5-1 and TRBJ2-4): KAGVTQTPRYLIKTRGQQVTLSCSPISGHRSVSWYQQTPGQGLQFLFEYFSETQRNKGNFPGRFSGRQFSNSRSEMNVSTLELGDSALYLCASSSGGLARKNIQYFGAGTRLSVL.

The chain has TRBV15 and TRBJ1-2; tentative D call: TRBD1 (5 bases). This CDR3 has 14 residues. Germline values: CDR1 LNHNV, CDR2 YYDKDF (reference sequence). Trimming left V 1 base short and J 3 bases short, with 9 bases between. CDR3 residues: CATSRVGRDYGYTF. The CDR3 region has the DNA TGTGCCACCAGCAGAGTCGGCAGGGACTATGGCTACACCTTC.

This sequence joins TRBV27 and TRBJ1-2; D might be TRBD1 (5 bases). This CDR3 region has 13 residues. The V end lost 9 bases, the J end lost 2 bases, and 13 bases lay between the germline ends. Germline loops: CDR1 MNHEY, CDR2 SMNVEV (reference sequence). This CDR3 reads CASGRDLNYGYTF. The CDR3 DNA reads as TGTGCCAGTGGGAGGGACCTAAACTATGGCTACACCTTC.

The CDR3 nucleotides are TGTGCCAGCAGTGGAGGGACAGGGGACGTCCTTTCGGGTCAGCCCCAGCATTTT. Translating gives CASSGGTGDVLSGQPQHF. The chain joins TRBV16 to TRBJ1-5; 10 nucleotides match TRBD1. Germline CDR1 is KGHSY and CDR2 is FQNENV. The CDR3 covers 18 residues. V was clipped by 6 bases and J by 6 bases; unmatched bases: 17.

The chain carries TRBV9 and TRBJ1-2; D not resolved. V lost 2 bases, J lost 4 bases, and 9 bases lay in between. Germline-derived CDR1 and CDR2 are SGDLS and YYNGEE. The CDR3 sequence is 13 residues long. In DNA, the CDR3 is TGTGCCAGCAGCGTTGTCCCTTCCTATGGCTACACCTTC. Encoded protein: CASSVVPSYGYTF.

The rearrangement joins TRBV7-6 to TRBJ2-3; 12 bases match TRBD2. Germline CDR1 and CDR2: SGHVS and FNYEAQ. This CDR3 comprises 17 residues. V shed 1 base, J shed 4 bases, and the junction held 6 bases outside the gene matches. CDR3 DNA: TGTGCCAGCAGCTTAGGATCTAGCGGGGGGGCGGCAGATACGCAGTATTTT. As protein: CASSLGSSGGAADTQYF.

This clone occurred a few times. The chain employs TRBV6-1 and TRBJ1-5, with 7 bases fitting TRBD1. The CDR3 extends over 14 amino acids. CDR1 and CDR2 from the germline V gene are MNHNS and SASEGT. Germline trimming cut 7 bases from V and 5 bases from J; bases unmatched to any gene: 8. The CDR3 region is CASTPLGGDQPQHF. The CDR3 DNA sequence: TGTGCCAGCACGCCATTAGGGGGCGATCAGCCCCAGCATTTT.

J is TRBJ2-1 and V is TRBV4-1; 10 bases match TRBD2. V lost 0 bases to trimming and J lost 3 bases; unmatched junction nucleotides: 8. CDR1 and CDR2 (germline): MGHRA, YSYEKL. The CDR3 contains 18 residues. The CDR3 spells CASSQEAPTSGVYNEQFF. Written as DNA, the CDR3 is TGCGCCAGCAGCCAAGAAGCCCCCACTAGCGGGGTCTACAATGAGCAGTTCTTC.

This clone was detected a few times. The chain recombines TRBV10-3 with TRBJ1-2, with D possibly being TRBD1 (5 bases). This CDR3 has 14 residues. Germline V lookup: CDR1 ENHRY, CDR2 SYGVKD. Trimming stripped 0 bases from V and 7 bases from J, with 12 bases between. The CDR3 DNA follows: TGTGCCATCAGTGAGTCCGTGACAGATAGTGGCTACACCTTC. Its protein is CAISESVTDSGYTF.

On this clone: The same CDR3 also results from other DNA sequences found in this sample. The rearrangement joins TRBV7-8 to TRBJ2-7, with D unresolved. V lost 5 bases and J lost 3, with 5 bases in between. The germline V gene encodes CDR1 SGHVS and CDR2 FQNEAQ. The CDR3 has 11 residues. The CDR3 region is CASSPFYEQYF. For the CDR3, the DNA is TGTGCCAGCAGCCCTTTCTACGAGCAGTACTTC.

The chain recombines TRBV11-2 with TRBJ1-6; maybe TRBD1 (6 bases). The length of the CDR3 is 16 residues. Germline CDR1 reads SGHAT; CDR2 reads FQNNGV. V shed 6 bases and J shed 8 bases, with 20 bases lying between them. This CDR3 is CASRRGGGGKDSPLHF. In nucleotides, the CDR3 is TGTGCCAGCAGACGTGGAGGGGGAGGGAAGGATTCACCCCTCCACTTT.

J is TRBJ1-1 and V is TRBV6-5; possibly TRBD1 for D (5 bases). The germline V gene encodes CDR1 MNHEY and CDR2 SVGAGI. V lost 1 base, J lost 4 bases, and 10 bases lay in between. The CDR3 is 14 amino acids. CDR3 coding DNA: TGTGCCAGCAGTTACTTAGGGGCGGCCACTGAAGCTTTCTTT. Protein: CASSYLGAATEAFF.

This chain uses TRBV5-1 with TRBJ1-6, with D maybe TRBD1 (5 bases). V was cut by 4 bases and J by 7 bases, with 12 bases left in between. The CDR3 consists of 14 residues. The germline V gene encodes CDR1 SGHRS and CDR2 YFSETQ. The CDR3 protein is CASSPGGVNSPLHF. CDR3 nucleotide sequence: TGCGCCAGCAGCCCGGGGGGTGTCAATTCACCCCTCCACTTT.

V gene TRBV11-1 combines with J gene TRBJ2-3; D may be TRBD1 (5 bases). The V end was cut by 0 bases, the J end by 4 bases, with 17 bases between. Germline values: CDR1 SGHAT, CDR2 FQDESV (reference sequence). The CDR3 runs 17 residues. The CDR3, as DNA: TGTGCCAGCAGCTTAGCCTACCGGGCGCAAGGGGCAGATACGCAGTATTTT. Translating it yields CASSLAYRAQGADTQYF.

The chain couples TRBV11-3 to TRBJ1-1; weak D call: TRBD1 (6 bases). The CDR3 is 16 amino acids. Per germline, CDR1 SGHNT and CDR2 YENEEA. The germline V and J ends were trimmed by 5 bases and 1 base, with 17 bases remaining between them. The CDR3 region has the DNA TGTGCCAGCAGCACGCGAGGGGCAGGGGAGAACACTGAAGCTTTCTTT. Its translation is CASSTRGAGENTEAFF.

This clone was recorded once. The V gene is TRBV27, the J gene TRBJ2-5; 10 positions agree with TRBD1. The last part of the DNA fits TRBJ2-7 better; the J call may be wrong. Germline values: CDR1 MNHEY, CDR2 SMNVEV (reference sequence). CDR3 length equals 15 residues. DNA for the CDR3: TGTGCCAGCAGTTCTCGGACAGGGGGTTGGTACGAGCAGTACTTC. Its protein is CASSSRTGGWYEQYF.

The gene calls are TRBV9 and TRBJ2-1; 8 nucleotides agree with TRBD1. There are 15 residues in the CDR3. Germline V gene lookup returns CDR1 SGDLS and CDR2 YYNGEE. Trimming at V came to 4 bases and at J to 4 bases, leaving 7 bases not matched to a gene. The CDR3 region is CASSSGTGAYNEQFF. CDR3 bases: TGTGCCAGCAGCTCCGGGACAGGAGCTTACAATGAGCAGTTCTTC.

The V and J genes are TRBV29-1 and TRBJ1-1; D might be TRBD1 (6 bases). Germline loops: CDR1 SQVTM, CDR2 ANQGSEA. The CDR3 sequence is 14 residues long. V was pared by 3 bases and J by 1 base, with 12 bases between. CDR3 DNA sequence: TGCAGCGTTGACGGTCTACAGGGGAACACTGAAGCTTTCTTT. Its protein is CSVDGLQGNTEAFF.

The CDR3 here is CASSGQGRKYGYTF. CDR3 DNA sequence: TGTGCCAGCAGTGGACAGGGTCGGAAATATGGCTACACCTTC. The chain uses TRBV2 and TRBJ1-2; TRBD1 agrees at 7 bases. The CDR3 has 14 amino acids. Germline lookup yields CDR1 SNHLY and CDR2 FYNNEI. Trimming cost V 4 bases and J 5 bases; bases outside gene matches: 7.

J is TRBJ2-1 and V is TRBV5-1, with TRBD2 matching over 12 bases. V gave up 0 bases and J gave up 1 base; unmatched junction bases: 8. CDR3 length: 19 amino acids. Germline V gene lookup returns CDR1 SGHRS and CDR2 YFSETQ. The CDR3 DNA sequence: TGCGCCAGCAGCTTGGCAGCTAGCGGGAGGGCGGGATCCTACAATGAGCAGTTCTTC. This sequence encodes CASSLAASGRAGSYNEQFF.

The chain recombines TRBV21-1 with TRBJ2-7; TRBD2, as called in the table, went unchecked against the DNA. TRBV21-1 is a documented pseudogene. The CDR3 has 14 amino acids. In DNA, the CDR3 is TGTGCCAGCAGCAAAGGCGGGGGTGGTTACGAGCAGTACTTC. Translation gives CASSKGGGGYEQYF.

The chain employs TRBV15 and TRBJ2-5; 8 nucleotides agree with TRBD1. V dropped 4 bases and J dropped 5; count of bases not matched to a gene: 12. The CDR3 runs to 16 residues. Germline lookup yields CDR1 LNHNV and CDR2 YYDKDF (reference sequence). The CDR3 sequence is CATSMGQGAAVETQYF. In DNA, the CDR3 is TGTGCCACCAGCATGGGGCAGGGGGCCGCAGTGGAGACCCAGTACTTC. Full variable domain (outside the CDR3, taken from reference TRBV15 and TRBJ2-5): DAMVIQNPRYQVTQFGKPVTLSCSQTLNHNVMYWYQQKSSQAPKLLFHYYDKDFNNEADTPDNFQSRRPNTSFCFLDIRSPGLGDTAMYLCATSMGQGAAVETQYFGPGTRLLVL.

The rearrangement joins TRBV5-1 to TRBJ1-2, with 9 positions matching TRBD1. J was trimmed by 6 bases and V by 1 base; bases with no gene match: 4. The length of the CDR3 is 14 residues. Germline CDR1 SGHRS, CDR2 YFSETQ. The CDR3 nucleotides are TGCGCCAGCAGCTTGACGGGACAGGGCGATGGCTACACCTTC. Translated, it gives CASSLTGQGDGYTF.

The V and J genes are TRBV5-1 and TRBJ2-3; 10 bases align to TRBD1. Germline loops: CDR1 SGHRS, CDR2 YFSETQ. After removal of 7 bases from V and 1 base from J, the junction contained 6 bases not matched to a gene. The CDR3 spans 15 residues. The CDR3 sequence: CASQAGTGGTDTQYF. In DNA, the CDR3 is TGCGCCAGCCAAGCGGGGACAGGGGGCACAGATACGCAGTATTTT.

The chain uses TRBV6-6 and TRBJ2-1; 10 bases are shared with TRBD2. The CDR3 totals 13 residues. Germline loops: CDR1 MNHNY, CDR2 SVGAGI (reference sequence). Trimming took 8 bases from V and 10 from J; bases not matched to a gene: 8. This CDR3 reads CASGVEREGEQFF. The CDR3 DNA is TGTGCCAGCGGTGTTGAGCGGGAGGGCGAGCAGTTCTTC.

The chain recombines TRBV5-1 with TRBJ2-3, with a tentative D call TRBD2 (6 bases). The length of the CDR3 is 12 residues. CDR1 is SGHRS and CDR2 is YFSETQ in the germline V gene. Trimming left V 4 bases short and J 12 bases short, with 15 bases between. CDR3 nucleotides: TGCGCCAGCAGCGGTCGCGGCGGGGCTCAGTATTTT. Its translation: CASSGRGGAQYF.

The J gene is TRBJ2-1, the V gene TRBV27; D is possibly TRBD1 (6 bases). CDR3 length: 15 amino acids. Looked up from germline, CDR1 is MNHEY and CDR2 is SMNVEV (reference sequence). Trimming cost V 5 bases and J 5 bases, with 16 bases left between them. The CDR3 coding sequence is TGTGCCAGCAGTCTCCGGACAGCCTTTCACAATGAGCAGTTCTTC. Its translation: CASSLRTAFHNEQFF.

The rearrangement joins TRBV6-4 to TRBJ2-3; 7 positions agree with TRBD2. The V gene end was trimmed by 6 bases and the J gene end by 4 bases; junction bases not matched to a gene: 13. CDR1 and CDR2 from the germline V gene are MRHNA and SNTAGT. The CDR3 length is 16 residues. Here the CDR3 reads CASSKTSSGTSDTQYF. In DNA, the CDR3 is TGTGCCAGCAGCAAGACTTCTAGCGGAACTTCAGATACGCAGTATTTT.

This rearrangement joins TRBV4-1 to TRBJ2-7; D perhaps matches TRBD1 (5 bases). Trimming took off 4 bases at V and 7 bases at J, with 14 bases between the two ends. The CDR3 totals 13 residues. Germline lookup yields CDR1 MGHRA and CDR2 YSYEKL. The CDR3 DNA sequence: TGCGCCAGCAGCCGCGTCAGGGATCGGGAGCAGTACTTC. It yields the protein CASSRVRDREQYF.